A single sample gave rise to the 16 T cell receptor beta chains below, sequenced in a study of blood T cells in healthy people across ages. Primed by a sample-barcoded 5' primer and a J-beta primer mix, a second PCR proceeded for 7 to 11 cycles. TCRdb re-derived calls from the 5' RACE reads in MiXCR, one entry per CDR3 protein. The profile shows roughly 1,300,000 distinct CDR3 sequences, almost 60% of them singletons. What was sequenced was blood. The receptors derive from a man aged 18-30 years in good health.

The V call is TRBV7-6, the J call TRBJ2-3, with D unresolved. V lost 3 bases, J lost 2 bases, and 15 bases lay in between. Germline V lookup: CDR1 SGHVS, CDR2 FNYEAQ. The length of the CDR3 is 16 residues. CDR3 DNA sequence: TGTGCCAGCAGCTTGGGATTTCCGGGCACCACAGATACGCAGTATTTT. Residues: CASSLGFPGTTDTQYF.

This clonotype showed up just a few times. V is TRBV6-1 and J is TRBJ2-7; 7 nucleotides agree with TRBD1. V dropped 8 bases and J dropped 4; count of bases not matched to a gene: 11. This CDR3 spans 14 amino acids. CDR1 and CDR2 (germline): MNHNS, SASEGT. CDR3 residues: CASSRTGQGYEQYF. In DNA, the CDR3 is TGTGCCAGCTCGAGGACAGGTCAAGGTTACGAGCAGTACTTC.

Only a few counts were recorded for this clonotype. This chain links TRBV7-9 with TRBJ2-3, with TRBD2 identical over 9 bases. The germline gives CDR1 SEHNR, CDR2 FQNEAQ (reference sequence). CDR3 size: 16 residues. The V segment lost 1 base and the J segment 2 bases; nucleotides outside the gene matches: 4. The CDR3 DNA reads as TGTGCCAGCAGCTTAGGCGGCGGGAGGGCCACAGATACGCAGTATTTT. This gives the protein CASSLGGGRATDTQYF.

The chain links TRBV29-1 to TRBJ2-3; TRBD1 agrees at 8 bases. CDR3 size: 13 residues. The V and J ends lost 6 bases and 4 bases, in that order; junction bases with no gene match: 6. Looked up from germline, CDR1 is SQVTM and CDR2 is ANQGSEA. CDR3 residues: CSVGQGDPDTQYF. For the CDR3, the DNA is TGCAGCGTAGGACAGGGTGACCCAGATACGCAGTATTTT.

This clonotype was recorded a few times. This chain joins TRBV10-3 and TRBJ1-2, with unresolved D. CDR1 is ENHRY and CDR2 is SYGVKD in the germline V gene. V lost 2 bases and J lost 4, with 11 bases in between. There are 14 residues in the CDR3. This chain's CDR3 is CAISEISLPYGYTF. CDR3 bases: TGTGCCATCAGTGAGATCTCTTTGCCCTATGGCTACACCTTC.

V and J are TRBV20-1 and TRBJ1-2; TRBD1 aligns across 7 bases. Germline values: CDR1 DFQATT, CDR2 SNEGSKA (reference sequence). The CDR3 is 13 residues long. The V gene end was trimmed by 4 bases and the J gene end by 4 bases; junction bases not matched to a gene: 6. The chain's CDR3 is CSANRGSGYGYTF. Here the CDR3 DNA reads TGCAGTGCTAACAGGGGCAGCGGCTATGGCTACACCTTC.

This clonotype was seen more than once but under ten times. The rearrangement links TRBV5-4 to TRBJ2-5, with TRBD1 matching over 9 bases. From germline, CDR1 is SGHNT and CDR2 YYREEE (reference sequence). The CDR3 is 13 amino acids. V lost 9 bases and J lost 3; bases outside the gene matches: 6. The CDR3 bases are TGTGCCATCCGACAGGGGGTAAAAGAGACCCAGTACTTC. Its translation: CAIRQGVKETQYF.

The genes are TRBV4-3 and TRBJ2-7; 10 bases match TRBD1. CDR3 length: 15 residues. V lost 3 bases to trimming and J lost 2 bases; unmatched junction nucleotides: 4. Per germline, CDR1 LGHNA and CDR2 YSLEER. The CDR3 sequence: CASSHGTGETYEQYF. CDR3 sequence (DNA): TGCGCCAGCAGCCATGGGACAGGGGAGACCTACGAGCAGTACTTC.

This clonotype appeared a single time. V gene TRBV13 combines with J gene TRBJ2-7; 7 positions agree with TRBD1. The DNA end lines up better with TRBJ2-5; the J call may be wrong. From germline, CDR1 is PRHDT and CDR2 FYEKMQ (reference sequence). This CDR3 has 16 amino acids. The CDR3 spells CASSFRYKGQEETQYF. CDR3 nucleotide sequence: TGTGCCAGCAGCTTCCGATACAAAGGACAGGAAGAGACCCAGTACTTC.

This sequence joins TRBV10-3 and TRBJ1-3; 10 nucleotides agree with TRBD1. Losses at the gene ends were 10 bases for V and 1 base for J; bases not matched to a gene: 7. Germline V gene data show CDR1 as ENHRY and CDR2 as SYGVKD. This CDR3 spans 15 amino acids. Here the CDR3 DNA reads TGTGCCACCGAACCGGGACAGGGGTCTGGAAACACCATATATTTT. This translates into CATEPGQGSGNTIYF.

The rearrangement links TRBV7-7 to TRBJ2-1, with a weak D call TRBD1 (6 bases). Trimming took 5 bases from V and 8 from J, leaving 13 bases between them. The CDR3 totals 13 residues. Germline V gives CDR1 SSHAT, CDR2 FNYEAQ (reference sequence). CDR3 sequence reads: CASSVQGWDEQFF. The DNA of the CDR3 is TGTGCCAGCAGCGTTCAGGGGTGGGATGAGCAGTTCTTC.

A few counts support this clonotype. The chain employs TRBV7-9 and TRBJ1-5; perhaps TRBD1 as D (6 bases). Germline assignment: CDR1 SEHNR and CDR2 FQNEAQ (reference sequence). The CDR3 has 14 amino acids. The V end lost 5 bases, the J end lost 9 bases, and 17 bases lay between the germline ends. The CDR3 loop reads CASSLDSRLSPQHF. The CDR3 bases are TGTGCCAGCAGCCTGGACAGTCGTTTATCGCCCCAGCATTTT.

The rearrangement links TRBV4-2 to TRBJ1-1; TRBD1 is a possible D gene (5 bases). Trimming removed 0 bases from V and 6 bases from J, with 8 bases in between. Germline-derived CDR1 and CDR2 are LGHNA and YNFKEQ. This CDR3 region has 13 residues. This chain's CDR3 is CASSQDGHPEAFF. In DNA, the CDR3 is TGTGCCAGCAGCCAAGATGGACATCCTGAAGCTTTCTTT.

This clonotype was recorded a few times. The rearrangement uses TRBV7-2 and TRBJ1-5; 9 positions match TRBD1. J gave up 4 bases and V 6 bases, and 4 bases lay outside the gene matches. CDR1 is SGHTA, CDR2 FQGNSA, per germline. CDR3 size: 14 residues. The CDR3 here is CASSSDRGNQPQHF. The CDR3 DNA follows: TGTGCCAGCAGTTCGGACAGGGGAAATCAGCCCCAGCATTTT. Full variable domain (remainder filled in from reference TRBV7-2 and TRBJ1-5): GAGVSQSPSNKVTEKGKDVELRCDPISGHTALYWYRQSLGQGLEFLIYFQGNSAPDKSGLPSDRFSAERTGGSVSTLTIQRTQQEDSAVYLCASSSDRGNQPQHFGDGTRLSIL.

This CDR3 reads CATSSFGQGPFQETQYF. The CDR3 nucleotides are TGTGCCACCAGCAGCTTTGGACAGGGGCCTTTTCAAGAGACCCAGTACTTC. The rearrangement joins TRBV15 to TRBJ2-4; 9 bases are a match to TRBD1. The tail of the sequence fits TRBJ2-5 better, so the J call may be wrong. There are 17 residues in the CDR3. Germline V CDR1 and CDR2: LNHNV, YYDKDF (reference sequence).

This chain uses TRBV4-1 with TRBJ2-1, with 9 bases lining up with TRBD2. The end of the DNA is better explained by TRBJ2-7, so the J call may be wrong. The CDR3 runs to 15 residues. The germline V gene encodes CDR1 MGHRA and CDR2 YSYEKL. CDR3 loop: CASSQLQTSGYEQYF. CDR3 coding DNA: TGCGCCAGCAGCCAACTACAGACTAGCGGCTACGAGCAGTACTTC.